This TCR beta chain was observed in a study of blood T cell repertoires in COVID-19. The repertoire was sequenced with immunoSEQ multiplex PCR; TCRdb's copy has only in-frame clones and lacks some. The data show more than 95,000 clones, with 80% to 90% seen just once and about 3% held by the top ten. CDR3 length equals 13 residues. V was cut by 5 bases and J by 1 base, with 8 bases left in between. The germline CDR1 and CDR2 sequences are LNHDA and SQIVND (reference sequence). The sequencing sample was made of peripheral blood. The clonotype originates from a human donor in a cohort sampled during active COVID-19. The chain joins TRBV19 to TRBJ2-5; possible D gene TRBD1, 5 bases. The DNA for the CDR3 is TGTGCCAGTAGTTGGCAGGGCCAAGAGACCCAGTACTTC. This encodes CASSWQGQETQYF.